This T cell receptor beta chain was obtained from a study of CXCR3-negative and CXCR3-positive naive CD8 T cells. All TRB cDNA libraries came from 5' RACE performed with UMI labels. TCRdb re-called the 5' RACE reads, yielding one record per CDR3 amino acid sequence without DNA. The sample includes over 35,000 distinct CDR3 sequences. This CDR3 spans 15 amino acids. Germline V gene lookup returns CDR1 SGHDN and CDR2 FVKESK. This TCR was sampled from a human donor in good health. Some clones in this sample may be carry-over from other donors' samples. This chain connects TRBV14 to TRBJ1-2. Material: naive CXCR3- CD8+ T cells from blood. The subset is: CD45RO-CCR7+CD27+CD95- naive CD8+ T cells lacking CXCR3 (TNR3-). CDR3 in amino acids: CASSQDRGSSYGYTF.